The 29 T cell receptor beta chains listed next were all sequenced from one sample in a study of tumor-infiltrating lymphocytes in primary liver carcinoma. A primer in the constant region served to generate TCR beta cDNA from approximately 500 ng of total RNA. ARM-PCR was slightly modified, and three nested multiplex PCR rounds with it gave rise to the TCR beta libraries. TRBV1-TRBV30 forward primers and a C-beta reverse primer were used in the first two PCR rounds, which each ran for approximately 9 cycles. TCRdb fed the multiplex PCR reads into MiXCR, producing one record per CDR3 protein. Of about 23,000 distinct CDR3 sequences listed, 60% to 80% were seen once; the top ten hold under 35%. The source material, roughly 18-33 mg of unsorted bulk tissue, was used to co-extract RNA and DNA. Sequenced input: liver tumor tissue from sampling region 5. The subset denotes: tumor region T5, tumor centre. The receptors come from a woman aged 25 to 45 with primary liver carcinoma and hepatitis B virus infection.

Comment on this clonotype: One junction end does not reproduce the germline sequence, and a read error may be involved. The chain links TRBV6-5 to TRBJ2-2; the match to TRBD1 covers 8 bases. CDR1 is MNHEY and CDR2 is SVGAGI in the germline V gene. The CDR3 extends over 15 amino acids. The CDR3 here is CASSPRTGFTEKLFF. Written as DNA, the CDR3 is TGTGCGAGCAGTCCGCGGACAGGGTTCACCGAGAAGCTGTTTTTT.

This clonotype was observed many times. V and J are TRBV7-9 and TRBJ2-2; either TRBD1 or TRBD2 may supply D (5 bases each). Germline-derived CDR1 and CDR2 are SEHNR and FQNEAQ (reference sequence). The ends were cut back, 4 bases at V and 6 bases at J, with 9 bases in the middle. This CDR3 contains 13 residues. The CDR3 sequence is CASSSRDAGELFF. CDR3 coding DNA: TGTGCCAGCAGCTCCAGGGACGCCGGGGAGCTGTTTTTT.

This clonotype has just one count. It is likely a read error, because the conserved phenylalanine at the end of the CDR3 is missing. The V call is TRBV7-8, the J call TRBJ2-7; weak D call: TRBD2 (5 bases). Germline assignment: CDR1 SGHVS and CDR2 FQNEAQ. The CDR3 contains 11 residues. The CDR3 loop reads CASSDYYEQYS. The CDR3 coding sequence is TGTGCGAGCAGCGACTACTACGAGCAGTACTCC.

Worth noting for this clonotype: Germline and junction disagree at one end, which may indicate a read error. The CDR3 nucleotides read TGTGCCAGCAGTGCAGAGTACGGGGAGCTGTTGTTT. This encodes CASSAEYGELLF. V is TRBV11-2 and J is TRBJ2-2; TRBD2 might be the D (5 bases). The CDR3 length is 12 residues. Germline CDR1 reads SGHAT; CDR2 reads FQNNGV.

In regard to this clonotype: At one end, the junction sequence differs from germline, possibly due to a read error. This rearrangement joins TRBV5-8 to TRBJ2-6; D perhaps matches TRBD2 (5 bases). The CDR3 is 16 amino acids. In germline, CDR1 is SGHTS, CDR2 YDEGEE. The CDR3: CASTMTGFSGVNVLTF. CDR3 bases: TGTGCCAGCACCATGACGGGCTTCTCCGGGGTCAACGTCCTGACTTTC.

Of note for this clonotype: This CDR3 fails to terminate in the conserved phenylalanine or tryptophan, so it likely reflects a read error. The gene calls are TRBV28 and TRBJ2-7; D unresolved. Germline V gene data show CDR1 as MDHEN and CDR2 as SYDVKM. The CDR3 covers 12 residues. For the CDR3, the DNA is TGCACCAGCAGCGACTCCTTCTACGAGCAGTACCTC. It encodes CTSSDSFYEQYL.

A word on this clonotype: An end of the junction differs from the germline gene, which may be a read error. The chain is built from TRBV9 and TRBJ2-1, with no clear D. Germline V CDR1 and CDR2: SGDLS, YYNGEE. The CDR3 has 16 amino acids. The CDR3 protein is CVSSVTRGVGLNEQFF. DNA of the CDR3: TGTGTCAGCAGCGTAACCCGAGGAGTTGGGCTCAATGAGCAGTTCTTC.

In the case of this clonotype: Germline is not matched at one junction end, which may reflect a read error. The chain couples TRBV5-4 to TRBJ2-7; perhaps TRBD1 as D (6 bases). From germline, CDR1 is SGHNT and CDR2 YYREEE (reference sequence). CDR3 size: 14 residues. In DNA, the CDR3 is TGTCCCAGCAGCCCATATCAGGGGATGTACGAGCGGTACTTC. It is translated as CPSSPYQGMYERYF.

This chain connects TRBV28 to TRBJ2-1; 7 nucleotides agree with TRBD2. Looked up from germline, CDR1 is MDHEN and CDR2 is SYDVKM. This CDR3 has 14 residues. The V and J ends lost 3 bases and 6 bases, in that order; junction bases with no gene match: 5. For the CDR3, the DNA is TGTGCCAGCAGTTTCTCCGGGACTATCAATGAGCAGTTCTTC. This encodes CASSFSGTINEQFF.

The chain employs TRBV20-1 and TRBJ2-1, with 8 bases lining up with TRBD2. The CDR3 is made up of 17 amino acids. V gave up 1 base and J gave up 2 bases; unmatched junction bases: 10. CDR1 is DFQATT and CDR2 is SNEGSKA in the germline V gene (reference sequence). CDR3 in amino acids: CSARGLTGGEAYNEQFF. The CDR3 bases are TGCAGTGCTAGAGGTCTAACGGGAGGGGAGGCCTACAATGAGCAGTTCTTC.

About this clonotype itself: One junction end does not reproduce the germline sequence, and a read error may be involved. This chain connects TRBV6-5 to TRBJ2-3; D call uncertain. This CDR3 region has 15 residues. Germline V gene sequence: CDR1 MNHEY, CDR2 SVGAGI. CDR3 nucleotide sequence: TGTGCCAGCAGTTACTCTTCCGGCGGCACAGAGACGCAGTATTTT. It translates to CASSYSSGGTETQYF.

As for this clonotype: One junction end disagrees with the germline gene, perhaps due to a read error. The V call is TRBV6-5, the J call TRBJ2-1; 7 nucleotides agree with TRBD2. Per the germline V gene, CDR1 is MNHEY and CDR2 is SVGAGI. CDR3 size: 16 residues. CDR3 nucleotides: TGTGTCAGCATTCTGGAACTAGCGCGTCCCTACAATGAGCAGTTCTTC. Its protein is CVSILELARPYNEQFF.

The chain couples TRBV7-3 to TRBJ2-1; 8 bases match TRBD2. The trim removed 0 bases at V and 6 bases at J, leaving 4 bases unmatched. Germline-derived CDR1 and CDR2 are SGHTA and FQGTGA. This CDR3 comprises 15 residues. CDR3 in amino acids: CASSLTSGTSNEQFF. In DNA form, the CDR3 reads TGTGCCAGCAGCTTAACTAGCGGGACGAGCAATGAGCAGTTCTTC.

In regard to this clonotype: The junction differs from germline at one of its ends, possibly a read error. V gene TRBV11-2 combines with J gene TRBJ2-2, with 11 bases aligning to TRBD2. Germline V lookup: CDR1 SGHAT, CDR2 FQNNGV. The CDR3 consists of 16 residues. The CDR3 coding sequence is TGTGACAGCAGCTCGACACCTAGCGGGAGGTCCGGGGAGCTGCTTTTT. Amino acids: CDSSSTPSGRSGELLF.

In nucleotides, the CDR3 is TGTGACAACAGTTTTCGTACAGGGGGAACACGAGAGACCCAGTACTTC. As protein: CDNSFRTGGTRETQYF. The chain carries TRBV12-3 or TRBV12-4 and TRBJ2-5; 8 nucleotides agree with TRBD1. The CDR3 extends over 16 amino acids.

The sample holds one count of this clonotype. A read error may account for a junction end that differs from germline. This chain links TRBV28 with TRBJ2-7, with 7 positions matching TRBD2. The CDR3 totals 15 residues. The germline CDR1 and CDR2 sequences are MDHEN and SYDVKM. The CDR3: CVSRPPTSSFTEQYF. CDR3 DNA sequence: TGTGTCAGCAGACCCCCGACTAGCAGTTTTACCGAGCAGTACTTC.

Concerning this clonotype itself: Because the CDR3 is missing its conserved closing phenylalanine or tryptophan, this is likely a read error. It is unclear where the CDR3 begins or ends on the DNA, so no DNA is shown, and the CDR3 is as TCRdb lists it. The chain links TRBV11-2 to TRBJ1-2. Germline loops: CDR1 SGHAT, CDR2 FQNNGV. From its first to its last residue, the CDR3 has 14 amino acids. CDR3 amino acids: CASSLREANYGYIL.

Remarks on this clonotype: Mismatch with germline at one junction end may stem from a read error. This chain connects TRBV11-1 to TRBJ2-5; 11 bases fit TRBD1. The CDR3 sequence is 14 residues long. Germline V gene data show CDR1 as SGHAT and CDR2 as FQDESV (reference sequence). In DNA form, the CDR3 reads TGTGCCAGTAGCTGGACAGGGGGCACTGGGACACAGTACTTC. Amino acids: CASSWTGGTGTQYF.

Comment on this clonotype: A read error may account for a junction end that differs from germline. In DNA, the CDR3 is TGTGCCAGCAGTATGTATAATCGGCGACCGAACACCGGGGAGCAGTTTTTT. Translation: CASSMYNRRPNTGEQFF. V gene TRBV6-2 or TRBV6-3 combines with J gene TRBJ2-2, with a tentative D call TRBD2 (5 bases). Germline V gene data show CDR1 as MNHEY and CDR2 as SVGEGT. The CDR3 sequence is 17 residues long.

The V and J genes are TRBV6-5 and TRBJ1-4; D gene uncertain. Germline assignment: CDR1 MNHEY and CDR2 SVGAGI. This CDR3 spans 15 amino acids. V lost 6 bases, J lost 4 bases, and 15 bases lay in between. The CDR3 reads CASRGITVVNEKLFF. The CDR3 DNA reads TGTGCCAGCAGGGGTATAACAGTGGTTAATGAAAAACTGTTTTTT.

Comments on this clonotype: At one of its ends the junction is not consistent with the germline gene, which may arise from a read error. The rearrangement uses TRBV29-1 and TRBJ2-1, with D possibly TRBD2 on 6 matching bases. The CDR3 extends over 14 amino acids. Germline lookup yields CDR1 SQVTM and CDR2 ANQGSEA. The DNA for the CDR3 is TGCAGCGGCGATGCCGGGAGCGTAGTCGATAAGCAGTCCTTC. This sequence encodes CSGDAGSVVDKQSF.

Concerning this clonotype: The junction and the germline gene differ at one end; a read error may be behind it. The chain couples TRBV4-3 to TRBJ2-3; the match to TRBD2 covers 9 bases. The V gene's germline CDR1 is LGHNA and CDR2 YSLEER. The CDR3 sequence is 21 residues long. CDR3 amino acids: CAGSQDPSTCGRAVTTDTQYF. CDR3 sequence (DNA): TGCGCCGGCAGCCAAGACCCCTCAACTTGCGGGAGGGCGGTGACGACAGATACGCAGTATTTT.

This clonotype was counted a single time. Mismatch with germline at one junction end may stem from a read error. The rearrangement links TRBV11-2 to TRBJ2-7; TRBD2 might be the D (5 bases). This CDR3 contains 15 residues. Germline V CDR1 and CDR2: SGHAT, FQNNGV. The CDR3 spells CTSSLETRDLRVQYF. The CDR3 DNA follows: TGTACCAGCAGCTTAGAAACGAGGGATCTACGCGTACAGTACTTC. Full variable domain (outside the CDR3, taken from reference TRBV11-2 and TRBJ2-7): EAGVAQSPRYKIIEKRQSVAFWCNPISGHATLYWYQQILGQGPKLLIQFQNNGVVDDSQLPKDRFSAERLKGVDSTLKIQPAKLEDSAVYLCTSSLETRDLRVQYFGPGTRLTVT.

In the case of this clonotype: The junction differs from germline at one of its ends, possibly a read error. The V gene is TRBV29-1, the J gene TRBJ1-1; 7 nucleotides align to TRBD1. Germline V CDR1 and CDR2: SQVTM, ANQGSEA. This CDR3 is built from 12 residues. The DNA of the CDR3 is TGCAGCGTAGGACAGGTGAACACTGAAGTCTCCTTT. Protein: CSVGQVNTEVSF.

As regards this clonotype: Its ends do not fully match the called genes, so a read error is possible. The CDR3 bases are TGCGCCAACAGCTTGACATGGACGGCAAACATTCAGTACTTC. Translated, it gives CANSLTWTANIQYF. The genes are TRBV5-5 and TRBJ2-4; D is uncertain. The germline V gene has CDR1 SGHKS and CDR2 YYEKEE (reference sequence). The CDR3 runs 14 residues.

Comment on this clonotype: Sequence at one end of the junction differs from germline and may be a read error. This chain joins TRBV20-1 and TRBJ2-3; 12 bases map to TRBD2. This CDR3 has 16 amino acids. The germline V gene has CDR1 DFQATT and CDR2 SNEGSKA (reference sequence). The CDR3 reads CSASDPSGRGSDMQYF. For the CDR3, the DNA is TGCAGTGCATCTGACCCTAGCGGGAGGGGGTCAGATATGCAGTATTTT.

In regard to this clonotype: The junction departs from germline at one end; a sequencing error may be responsible. The J gene is TRBJ2-3, the V gene TRBV6-1; D possibly corresponds to TRBD1 (5 bases). The CDR3 is 13 amino acids. Germline CDR1 and CDR2: MNHNS and SASEGT. The CDR3 here is CANSEIGADTQYF. The CDR3 DNA follows: TGCGCCAACAGTGAAATAGGGGCAGATACTCAGTATTTT.

Concerning this clonotype: Germline is not matched at one junction end, which may reflect a read error. The chain joins TRBV6-5 to TRBJ2-7; D unresolved. Germline V gene sequence: CDR1 MNHEY, CDR2 SVGAGI. CDR3 size: 15 residues. The CDR3 protein is CDSSYKDSSSHEQYF. The CDR3 DNA is TGTGACAGCAGTTACAAGGATAGCAGCTCCCACGAGCAGTACTTC.

Concerning this clonotype itself: Sequence at one end of the junction differs from germline and may be a read error. This sequence joins TRBV7-9 and TRBJ2-3, with 7 bases that match TRBD1. From germline, CDR1 is SEHNR and CDR2 FQNEAQ (reference sequence). The CDR3 runs to 15 residues. DNA for the CDR3: TGTGCCAGCAACTTAGGGGGCATGCGGACAGATACGCAGTATTTT. Its protein product is CASNLGGMRTDTQYF.